What follows describes a single T cell receptor beta chain. These data belong to a study of blood T cell repertoires in COVID-19. CDR1 and CDR2 (germline): SQVTM, ANQGSEA. Trimming took off 3 bases at V and 4 bases at J, with 12 bases between the two ends. This CDR3 is 13 amino acids long. Here immunoSEQ multiplex PCR was the method, and the copy in TCRdb shows in-frame clones only, minus some. This sample has some 280,000 clones, with around four fifths found just once. The receptor's source is a woman aged 45 to 65 with active or convalescent COVID-19. The sequencing input was peripheral blood. This chain joins TRBV29-1 and TRBJ1-2, with D perhaps matching TRBD1 (5 bases). Here the CDR3 DNA reads TGCAGCGTTGACGACAGAGCTTTCTATGGCTACACCTTC. Translated, it gives CSVDDRAFYGYTF.